The present T cell receptor (beta chain) was sequenced within a study of blood T cell repertoires in COVID-19. Background on the study: COVID-19 samples from acute and convalescent phases originated in the United States, Italy and Spain. T cells, B-cell-depleted T cells, or PBMCs provided the cDNA or gDNA that served as material.

Germline values: CDR1 MNHEY, CDR2 SVGAGI. Trimming at V came to 7 bases and at J to 2 bases, leaving 5 bases not matched to a gene. The CDR3 consists of 15 residues. Study processing details: Amplification from reference gene primers served as the basis for estimated nucleated cell counts. Sequencing used immunoSEQ multiplex PCR; TCRdb keeps in-frame clones, though not all of them. Clone size and the V and J calls come from that table; the DNA yielded D and trimming. The sample consists of 90,000 or so clones, under 90% of them appearing once. Sequencing was performed on peripheral blood. This receptor was taken from a woman aged 70 to 79 with acute or convalescent COVID-19. The gene calls are TRBV6-5 and TRBJ2-1; 10 bases fit TRBD2. The CDR3 region is CASTPSGRAYNEQFF. CDR3 sequence (DNA): TGTGCCAGCACACCCAGCGGGAGGGCCTACAATGAGCAGTTCTTC.